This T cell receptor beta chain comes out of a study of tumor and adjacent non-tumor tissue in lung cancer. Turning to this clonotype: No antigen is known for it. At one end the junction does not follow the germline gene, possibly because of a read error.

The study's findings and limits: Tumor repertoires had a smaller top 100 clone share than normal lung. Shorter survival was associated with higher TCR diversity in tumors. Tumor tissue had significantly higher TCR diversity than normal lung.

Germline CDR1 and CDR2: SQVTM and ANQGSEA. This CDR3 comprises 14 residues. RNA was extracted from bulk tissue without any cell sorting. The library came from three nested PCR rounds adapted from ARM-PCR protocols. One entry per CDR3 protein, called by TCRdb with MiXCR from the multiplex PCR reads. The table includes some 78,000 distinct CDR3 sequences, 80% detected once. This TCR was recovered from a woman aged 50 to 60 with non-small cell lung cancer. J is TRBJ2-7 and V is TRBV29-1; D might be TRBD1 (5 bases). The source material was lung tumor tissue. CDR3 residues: CGVETGRENYEQYF. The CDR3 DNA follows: TGCGGCGTTGAAACGGGCAGGGAAAACTACGAGCAGTACTTC.